This is a list of T cell receptor beta chains from one sample in a study of OX40 agonist ivuxolimab in advanced cancers. Produced via immunoSEQ multiplex PCR; TCRdb's table is partial and in-frame only. The repertoire includes about 79,000 clones, about 90% of them detected once, and roughly 4.3% sits in the top ten. The sample consisted of CD4+ or CD8+ T cells sorted from blood, taken in a trial of the OX40 agonist ivuxolimab. Receptors were obtained from an adult with an advanced solid tumor such as melanoma, head and neck, liver or kidney cancer. The CDR3 runs from the conserved cysteine through the conserved F or W. The D gene is left open where the match is weak. Some rows have no size entry. The others give once, few or many, or a class for an expanded clone.

d_call j_call clone_size v_call cdr3_nt cdr3_aa
NA TRBJ2-1 NA TRBV7-9 TGTGCCAGCAGCTTAGCGATTAGCGTAAATGAGCAGTTCTTC CASSLAISVNEQFF
TRBD2 TRBJ2-3 NA TRBV28 TGTGCCAGCAGTTCGTGGCGGGAGGGTCTGGATACGCAGTATTTT CASSSWREGLDTQYF
NA TRBJ2-3 NA TRBV5-1 TGCGCCGGAAGGAGAGGGGAGACTAGCACAGATACGCAGTATTTT CAGRRGETSTDTQYF
NA TRBJ2-3 NA TRBV5-4 TGTGCCAGCTCCACTAGCACAGATACGCAGTATTTT CASSTSTDTQYF
NA TRBJ2-7 NA TRBV6-1 TGTGCCAGCAGTGGTGCGCGCGAGCAGTACTTC CASSGAREQYF
NA TRBJ1-1 NA TRBV10-1 TGCGCCAGCAGTGGCCCGAACACTGAAGCTTTCTTT CASSGPNTEAFF
TRBD2 TRBJ2-1 NA TRBV29-1 TGCAGCGGTACTAGCGGGCTCTACAATGAGCAGTTCTTC CSGTSGLYNEQFF
NA TRBJ1-6 NA TRBV18 TGTGCCAGCTCACCAACCGGGACCCCTTCTAATTCACCCCTCCACTTT CASSPTGTPSNSPLHF
NA TRBJ1-2 NA TRBV5-8 TGTGCCAGCAGCTTGTACAACTATGGCTACACCTTC CASSLYNYGYTF
NA TRBJ2-1 NA TRBV2 TGTGCCAGCAGTCCTCAGCGGAGCTCCTACAATGAGCAGTTCTTC CASSPQRSSYNEQFF
NA TRBJ2-3 NA TRBV5-1 TGCGCCAGCAGCTCGGGGGTAATGGGGACAGATACGCAGTATTTT CASSSGVMGTDTQYF
TRBD2 TRBJ2-5 NA TRBV5-4 TGTGCCAGCAGCTCACTTCCGGGACTAGCGGGAGGGGAGACCCAGTACTTC CASSSLPGLAGGETQYF
TRBD2 TRBJ2-1 NA TRBV11-3 TGTGCCAGCAGCTTAGTTGCGGCTAGCGGCTCATACAATGAGCAGTTCTTC CASSLVAASGSYNEQFF
NA TRBJ2-1 NA TRBV15 TGTGCCACCAGCAGGTCAAGACTAGATATGACTAGTAATGAGCAGTTCTTC CATSRSRLDMTSNEQFF
NA TRBJ1-1 NA TRBV5-1 TGCGCCAGCAGCTTGGTGGGGCAGAACACTGAAGCTTTCTTT CASSLVGQNTEAFF
NA TRBJ2-5 NA TRBV9 TGTGCCAGCAGCGTAGGTCAGCCCTGGGAGACCCAGTACTTC CASSVGQPWETQYF
NA TRBJ1-3 NA TRBV7-9 TGTGCCAGCAGCCCGGCGGGTCAATATTCTGGAAACACCATATATTTT CASSPAGQYSGNTIYF
TRBD1 TRBJ1-3 NA TRBV7-9 TGTGCCAGCAGCCGGGACAGGTCTGGAAACACCATATATTTT CASSRDRSGNTIYF
TRBD2 TRBJ2-3 NA TRBV6-1 TGTGCCAGCAGTGGTCGGCGAGCGGGAGGGCCCCATACGCAGTATTTT CASSGRRAGGPHTQYF
TRBD1 TRBJ1-2 once TRBV4-2 TGTGCCAGCAGCCAGAATACGGGACAGGGGGCATACTATGGCTACACCTTC CASSQNTGQGAYYGYTF
TRBD1 TRBJ1-1 NA TRBV6-5 TGTGCCAGCAGTTCGGACAGGGGGACCACTGAAGCTTTCTTT CASSSDRGTTEAFF
NA TRBJ2-5 NA TRBV19 TGTGCCAGTAGTATACGGCAGGCAGGACGGGAGACCCAGTACTTC CASSIRQAGRETQYF
NA TRBJ1-4 NA TRBV29-1 TGCAGCGTTTCTGAGAATGAAAAACTGTTTTTT CSVSENEKLFF
TRBD1 TRBJ1-1 once TRBV7-2 TGTGCCAGCAGCTTAGCTCCAGGACAGGGGAACACTGAAGCTTTCTTT CASSLAPGQGNTEAFF
NA TRBJ2-2 NA TRBV5-1 TGCGCCAGCAGCTTAGCAGGGGCTTACTATGTCGGGGAGCTGTTTTTT CASSLAGAYYVGELFF
TRBD1 TRBJ1-4 NA TRBV6-1 TGTGCCAGCAGTGACCGGGACAGGGGAATCGGTGAAAAACTGTTTTTT CASSDRDRGIGEKLFF
NA TRBJ1-1 NA TRBV7-9 TGTGCCAGCAGCGGGGAGGGGAACACTGAAGCTTTCTTT CASSGEGNTEAFF
NA TRBJ2-2 NA TRBV10-3 TGTGCCATTGCTTGGACTTCGAACACCGGGGAGCTGTTTTTT CAIAWTSNTGELFF
TRBD1 TRBJ1-1 NA TRBV18 TGTGCCAGCTCACCACTAGGGGGCGGAGTCACTAAGGACACTGAAGCTTTCTTT CASSPLGGGVTKDTEAFF
NA TRBJ2-1 once TRBV11-2 TGTGCCAGCAGGAGGGACTCCAACAATGAGCAGTTCTTC CASRRDSNNEQFF
NA TRBJ2-7 NA TRBV5-1 TGCGCCAGCAGCTTGGAGACCCCGGGACACGGGTACTACGAGCAGTACTTC CASSLETPGHGYYEQYF
TRBD1 TRBJ2-3 NA TRBV28 TGTGCCAGCAGGGGACAGAGCACAGATACGCAGTATTTT CASRGQSTDTQYF
NA TRBJ2-3 NA TRBV28 TGTGCCAGCAGTTCAGACAGGTTCCCATATTTT CASSSDRFPYF
NA TRBJ1-1 NA TRBV18 TGTGCCAGCTCGACTAGTAAGAACACTGAAGCTTTCTTT CASSTSKNTEAFF
TRBD2 TRBJ2-7 once TRBV6-6 TGTGCCAGCAGGACTAGCGGGGCCTACGAGCAGTACTTC CASRTSGAYEQYF
NA TRBJ2-3 NA TRBV5-1 TGCGCCAGCAGTGAGCCGGGCCTGTCTAGCACAGATACGCAGTATTTT CASSEPGLSSTDTQYF
NA TRBJ2-3 NA TRBV7-8 TGTGCCAGCAGCTTATCTCCTCCCACAGATACGCAGTATTTT CASSLSPPTDTQYF
TRBD2 TRBJ2-1 NA TRBV15 TGTGCCACCAGCAGGAGGACTAGCGGGAATGAGCAGTTCTTC CATSRRTSGNEQFF
NA TRBJ1-4 NA TRBV5-4 TGTGCCAGCAGCTTGGGGGGGGCAAGTAATGAAAAACTGTTTTTT CASSLGGASNEKLFF
NA TRBJ2-5 NA TRBV10-1 TGCGCCAGCACCAAGACCAGGGTGACTGAGACCCAGTACTTC CASTKTRVTETQYF
NA TRBJ2-3 NA TRBV5-1 TGCGCCAGCAGCTTGGCCCCCCCCCAGTCTGCGCAGTATTTT CASSLAPPQSAQYF
NA TRBJ2-6 NA TRBV6-5 TGTGCCAGCAAAACAGGGTACTCTGGGGCCAACGTCCTGACTTTC CASKTGYSGANVLTF
TRBD2 TRBJ2-3 NA TRBV6-6 TGTGCCAGCAGTCCATTGACTAGCGGGGGCATAGATACGCAGTATTTT CASSPLTSGGIDTQYF
TRBD1 TRBJ2-3 NA TRBV5-1 TGCGCCAGCAGCTTTGGACAGGGGGAGGGAGGTACGCAGTATTTT CASSFGQGEGGTQYF
NA TRBJ2-3 NA TRBV5-1 TGCGCCAGCAGCCCCTTCGGGGCGGATACGCAGTATTTT CASSPFGADTQYF
NA TRBJ1-4 NA TRBV4-1 TGCGCCAGCAGCCAGAGGGGGGCAACTAATGAAAAACTGTTTTTT CASSQRGATNEKLFF
NA TRBJ1-1 NA TRBV28 TGTGCCAGCAGTTTAGCCGGGGGGAACACTGAAGCTTTCTTT CASSLAGGNTEAFF
NA TRBJ2-7 NA TRBV11-3 TGTGCCAGCAGCTTAGTCAGGACTTCCTACGAGCAGTACTTC CASSLVRTSYEQYF
TRBD2 TRBJ2-1 NA TRBV29-1 TGCAGCGAACTAGCGGCCCTGGGGAATGAGCAGTTCTTC CSELAALGNEQFF
TRBD1 TRBJ1-2 NA TRBV7-8 TGTGCCAGCAGCTTAACCACAGGGGGCTACTATGGCTACACCTTC CASSLTTGGYYGYTF